This entry lists 12 T cell receptor beta chains sequenced from one sample in a study of shared clonotypes between healthy human individuals. Only in-frame clones appear in the TCRdb table, and some are missing; sequencing was by immunoSEQ multiplex PCR. The profile shows 2 million to 2.5 million clones, nearly 97% of them singletons. Sequencing used naive CD4+ T cells sorted from blood. Subset here: CD45RA+ positively selected. The receptors stem from a man between 18 and 35 years old in good health.

The gene calls are TRBV6-5 and TRBJ2-7; the match to TRBD1 covers 10 bases. This CDR3 is built from 11 residues. The germline CDR1 and CDR2 sequences are MNHEY and SVGAGI. V trimming: 8 bases; J trimming: 7 bases; junction bases outside the gene matches: 2. The CDR3 region is CASGQGGEQYF. CDR3 sequence (DNA): TGTGCCAGCGGACAGGGGGGAGAGCAGTACTTC.

The chain combines TRBV11-2 with TRBJ2-7; 11 bases align to TRBD1. The CDR3 spans 15 residues. CDR1 SGHAT and CDR2 FQNNGV come from the germline V gene. V was clipped by 5 bases and J by 5 bases; unmatched bases: 8. CDR3 protein: CASSHMDRGLHEQYF. DNA for the CDR3: TGTGCCAGCAGCCACATGGACAGGGGGCTGCACGAGCAGTACTTC.

This chain joins TRBV6-5 and TRBJ2-7; 7 bases agree with TRBD1. J gave up 3 bases and V 7 bases, and 9 bases lay outside the gene matches. The CDR3 extends over 14 amino acids. Germline loops: CDR1 MNHEY, CDR2 SVGAGI. In DNA, the CDR3 is TGTGCCAGCAAGGGGGCAGGGACCGTCTACGAGCAGTACTTC. Protein product: CASKGAGTVYEQYF.

The rearrangement links TRBV7-2 to TRBJ1-2; 7 bases agree with TRBD1. Germline V gives CDR1 SGHTA, CDR2 FQGNSA. V lost 5 bases, J lost 8 bases, and 8 bases stayed unmatched. The CDR3 loop spans 13 amino acids. CDR3 in amino acids: CASSPEVDRGYTF. CDR3 sequence (DNA): TGTGCCAGCAGCCCCGAGGTGGACAGGGGCTACACCTTC.

This sequence joins TRBV12-5 and TRBJ2-7, with D tentatively TRBD1 or TRBD2 (6 bases each). Germline values: CDR1 LGHNT, CDR2 FRNRAP. The CDR3 extends over 15 amino acids. V lost 8 bases to trimming and J lost 0 bases, with 17 bases between them. The CDR3 sequence: CASRRGYGSSYEQYF. The CDR3 nucleotides are TGTGCTAGTCGAAGGGGGTACGGGAGCTCCTACGAGCAGTACTTC.

The rearrangement links TRBV5-4 to TRBJ1-4; D is undetermined. The germline V gene has CDR1 SGHNT and CDR2 YYREEE (reference sequence). The CDR3 covers 16 residues. The germline V and J ends were trimmed by 4 bases and 6 bases, with 19 bases remaining between them. CDR3 in DNA: TGTGCCAGCAGCCTCGACGGAGCCGCTCGGGATGAAAAACTGTTTTTT. This gives the protein CASSLDGAARDEKLFF.

The chain combines TRBV6-1 with TRBJ1-1; no clear D. The V end was cut by 6 bases, the J end by 7 bases, with 9 bases between. CDR1 MNHNS and CDR2 SASEGT come from the germline V gene. The CDR3 loop spans 11 amino acids. The CDR3 nucleotides read TGTGCCAGCAGGTACTTTCATGAAGCTTTCTTT. As protein: CASRYFHEAFF.

The chain combines TRBV2 with TRBJ2-7; 14 bases are a match to TRBD2. Germline V gene data show CDR1 as SNHLY and CDR2 as FYNNEI. The ends lost 4 bases at V and 3 bases at J; junction bases unmatched: 8. The CDR3 runs 17 residues. This CDR3 reads CASSGRTSGRIHYEQYF. CDR3 nucleotides: TGTGCCAGCAGTGGTCGGACTAGCGGGAGGATCCACTACGAGCAGTACTTC.

With regard to this clone: Other DNA sequences within the sample encode an identical CDR3. This rearrangement joins TRBV29-1 to TRBJ1-1; possibly TRBD1 for D (5 bases). Per the germline V gene, CDR1 is SQVTM and CDR2 is ANQGSEA. The V and J ends lost 6 bases and 3 bases respectively, with 11 bases between them. The CDR3 runs 12 residues. The CDR3 reads CSVRDGDTEAFF. CDR3 DNA: TGCAGCGTCAGGGACGGAGACACTGAAGCTTTCTTT.

The J gene is TRBJ1-2, the V gene TRBV20-1; 9 bases match TRBD1. The CDR3 is made up of 11 amino acids. Trimming took 8 bases from V and 7 from J; bases not matched to a gene: 5. Per the germline V gene, CDR1 is DFQATT and CDR2 is SNEGSKA (reference sequence). Here the CDR3 DNA reads TGCAGTCCCACAGGGGGCCCTGGCTACACCTTC. This translates into CSPTGGPGYTF.

The CDR3, as DNA: TGTGCCAGCAGTGGGGTCCTCGTCGGGGAGCTGTTTTTT. Translation gives CASSGVLVGELFF. The V and J genes are TRBV25-1 and TRBJ2-2; D uncertain. Germline lookup yields CDR1 MGHDK and CDR2 SYGVNS. Trimming left V 4 bases short and J 7 bases short, with 10 bases between. The CDR3 totals 13 residues.

The V and J genes are TRBV5-6 and TRBJ2-7; TRBD2 might be the D (6 bases). Trimming shortened V by 2 bases and J by 6 bases, and 12 bases separated the two germline ends. There are 13 residues in the CDR3. The germline V gene encodes CDR1 SGHDT and CDR2 YYEEEE. The chain's CDR3 is CASSFVQGGEQYF. CDR3 bases: TGTGCCAGCAGCTTTGTTCAGGGAGGCGAGCAGTACTTC. The full variable domain, completed using reference TRBV5-6 and TRBJ2-7, is DAGVTQSPTHLIKTRGQQVTLRCSPKSGHDTVSWYQQALGQGPQFIFQYYEEEERQRGNFPDRFSGHQFPNYSSELNVNALLLGDSALYLCASSFVQGGEQYFGPGTRLTVT.